Presented here are 9 T cell receptor beta chains from one specimen sequenced in a study of CD8 T cells in Susac syndrome. Roughly 0.45 to 1 ug RNA was reverse transcribed with random hexamers. TCRdb ran MiXCR on the immunoSEQ multiplex PCR reads and lists one entry per CDR3 protein. The repertoire includes roughly 80,000 distinct CDR3 sequences, around 94% of them detected once, and about 0.3% sits in the top ten. The specimen was CD8+ T cells from PBMCs. Source of these receptors: a human donor in good health.

J is TRBJ2-7 and V is TRBV7-9; maybe TRBD1 (5 bases). Germline V gives CDR1 SEHNR, CDR2 FQNEAQ (reference sequence). Trimming removed 5 bases from V and 3 bases from J, with 17 bases in between. The CDR3 runs 15 residues. This CDR3 reads CASSEEGAESYEQYV. CDR3 bases: TGTGCCAGCAGCGAGGAAGGGGCGGAAAGCTACGAGCAGTACGTC.

This sequence joins TRBV20-1 and TRBJ1-1; tentative D call: TRBD1 (5 bases). Looked up from germline, CDR1 is DFQATT and CDR2 is SNEGSKA (reference sequence). CDR3 length: 13 residues. V was shortened by 6 bases and J by 3 bases, with 14 bases between the two germline ends. The CDR3 here is CSANKGEDTEAFF. In DNA, the CDR3 is TGCAGTGCCAACAAAGGGGAGGACACTGAAGCTTTCTTT.

The rearrangement joins TRBV2 to TRBJ2-5; weak D call: TRBD1 (6 bases). The V end was cut by 10 bases, the J end by 1 base, with 13 bases between. The CDR3 has 13 amino acids. Germline V gene sequence: CDR1 SNHLY, CDR2 FYNNEI. The CDR3 nucleotides read TGTGCCACGCTAGACAGGACCCAAGAGACCCAGTACTTC. Protein product: CATLDRTQETQYF.

The rearrangement links TRBV28 to TRBJ2-3; no clear D gene. The CDR3 spans 14 residues. Trimming shortened V by 1 base and J by 3 bases, and 8 bases separated the two germline ends. Germline loops: CDR1 MDHEN, CDR2 SYDVKM. CDR3 in amino acids: CASSLLGRTDTQYF. CDR3 coding DNA: TGTGCCAGCAGTTTATTGGGCCGTACAGATACGCAGTATTTT.

The chain couples TRBV9 to TRBJ2-5; D remains unclear. The germline V gene has CDR1 SGDLS and CDR2 YYNGEE. The CDR3 extends over 14 amino acids. Trimming stripped 2 bases from V and 2 bases from J, with 10 bases between. As DNA, the CDR3 is TGTGCCAGCAGCGTGTCAGACGGACAAGAGACCCAGTACTTC. Translation gives CASSVSDGQETQYF.

This clonotype was observed a single time. V is TRBV6-6 and J is TRBJ2-5; TRBD2 agrees at 10 bases. CDR1 is MNHNY and CDR2 is SVGAGI in the germline V gene (reference sequence). The CDR3 runs 15 residues. The V and J ends lost 5 bases and 4 bases, in that order; junction bases with no gene match: 7. CDR3 bases: TGTGCCAGCAGTCCGTTAGCGGGAGGCCGAGAGACCCAGTACTTC. Translation gives CASSPLAGGRETQYF.

This clonotype was observed a handful of times. This chain's CDR3 is CASSLGSDTQYF. CDR3 DNA: TGTGCCAGCAGCTTGGGGTCAGATACGCAGTATTTT. The chain carries TRBV5-4 and TRBJ2-3, with unresolved D. Germline values: CDR1 SGHNT, CDR2 YYREEE (reference sequence). Trimming took off 0 bases at V and 4 bases at J, with 3 bases between the two ends. The CDR3 contains 12 residues.

The rearrangement links TRBV18 to TRBJ2-7, with D maybe TRBD2 (6 bases). The germline V and J ends were trimmed by 3 bases and 3 bases, with 15 bases remaining between them. The CDR3 spans 15 residues. Germline CDR1 and CDR2: KGHSH and LQKENI. This CDR3 reads CASSPSGLDNYEQYV. The CDR3 nucleotides read TGTGCCAGCTCACCCTCGGGACTTGACAACTACGAGCAGTACGTC.

The chain combines TRBV6-2 or TRBV6-3 with TRBJ1-2; no clear D gene. The CDR3 sequence is 16 residues long. The germline V gene has CDR1 MNHEY and CDR2 SVGEGT. V lost 2 bases to trimming and J lost 4 bases, with 17 bases between them. The CDR3 DNA sequence: TGTGCCAGCAGTTACGAGAGGACTCGCCTAATCTATGGCTACACCTTC. This codes for CASSYERTRLIYGYTF.